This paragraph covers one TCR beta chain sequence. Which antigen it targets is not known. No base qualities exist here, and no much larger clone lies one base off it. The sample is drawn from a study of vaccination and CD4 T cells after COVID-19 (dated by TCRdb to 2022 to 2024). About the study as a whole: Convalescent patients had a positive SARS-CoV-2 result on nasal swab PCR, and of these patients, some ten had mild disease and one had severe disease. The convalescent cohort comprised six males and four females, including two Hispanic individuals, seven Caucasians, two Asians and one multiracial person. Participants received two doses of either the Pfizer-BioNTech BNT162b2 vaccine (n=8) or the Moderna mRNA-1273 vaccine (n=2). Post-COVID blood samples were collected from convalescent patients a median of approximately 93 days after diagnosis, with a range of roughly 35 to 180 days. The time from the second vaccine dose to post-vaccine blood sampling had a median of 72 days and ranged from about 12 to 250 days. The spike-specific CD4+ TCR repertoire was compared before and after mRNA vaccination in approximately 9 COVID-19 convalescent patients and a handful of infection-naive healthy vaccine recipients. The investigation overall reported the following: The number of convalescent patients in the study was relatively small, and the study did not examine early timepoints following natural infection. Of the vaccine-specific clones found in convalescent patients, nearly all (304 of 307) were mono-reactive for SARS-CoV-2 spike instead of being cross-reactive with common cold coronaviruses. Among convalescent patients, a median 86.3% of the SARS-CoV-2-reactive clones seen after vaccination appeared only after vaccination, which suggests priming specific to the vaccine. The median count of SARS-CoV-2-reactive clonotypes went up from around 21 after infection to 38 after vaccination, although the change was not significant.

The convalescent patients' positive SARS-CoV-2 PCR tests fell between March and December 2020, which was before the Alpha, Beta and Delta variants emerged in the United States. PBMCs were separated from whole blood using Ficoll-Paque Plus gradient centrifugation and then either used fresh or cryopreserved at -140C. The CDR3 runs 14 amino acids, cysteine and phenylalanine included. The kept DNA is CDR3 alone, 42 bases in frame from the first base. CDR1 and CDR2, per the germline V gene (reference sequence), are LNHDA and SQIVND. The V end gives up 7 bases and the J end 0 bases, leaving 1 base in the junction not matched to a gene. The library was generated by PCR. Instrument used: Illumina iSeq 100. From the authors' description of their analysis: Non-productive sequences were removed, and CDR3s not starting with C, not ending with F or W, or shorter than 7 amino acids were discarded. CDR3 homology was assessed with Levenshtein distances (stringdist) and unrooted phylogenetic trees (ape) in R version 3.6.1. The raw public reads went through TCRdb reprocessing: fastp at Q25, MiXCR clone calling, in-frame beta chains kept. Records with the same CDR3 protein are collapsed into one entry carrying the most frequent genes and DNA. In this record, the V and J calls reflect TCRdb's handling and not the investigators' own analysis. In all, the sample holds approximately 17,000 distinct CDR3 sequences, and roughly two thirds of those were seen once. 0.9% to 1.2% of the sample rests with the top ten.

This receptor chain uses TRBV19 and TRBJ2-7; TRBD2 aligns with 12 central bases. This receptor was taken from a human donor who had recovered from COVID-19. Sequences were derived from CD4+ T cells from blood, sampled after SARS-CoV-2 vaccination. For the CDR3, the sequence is CASKTSGSSYEQYF. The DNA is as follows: TGTGCCAGTAAGACTAGCGGGAGCTCCTACGAGCAGTACTTC. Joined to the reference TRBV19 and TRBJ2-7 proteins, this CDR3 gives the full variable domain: DGGITQSPKYLFRKEGQNVTLSCEQNLNHDAMYWYRQDPGQGLRLIYYSQIVNDFQKGDIAEGYSVSREKKESFPLTVTSAQKNPTAFYLCASKTSGSSYEQYFGPGTRLTVT.